Following are 24 T cell receptor beta chains from one sample sequenced in a study of cytomegalovirus exposure and HLA in healthy donors. This PCR relied on a set of 60 Vbeta primers and 13 Jbeta primers. Sequencing was performed with immunoSEQ multiplex PCR; in TCRdb, only in-frame clones are kept and a portion is missing. Of over 100,000 clones in the sample, 55% to 80% were seen once. Sequencing used PBMCs. Receptors originate from a woman younger than 45 in good health and CMV-seronegative.

V is TRBV19 and J is TRBJ1-6; tentatively, D is TRBD1 (6 bases). CDR3 length: 15 residues. The germline V gene has CDR1 LNHDA and CDR2 SQIVND (reference sequence). V gave up 2 bases and J gave up 9 bases, with 14 bases separating them. Written as DNA, the CDR3 is TGTGCCAGTAGTATACGGAAACAGGGTAGTTCACCCCTCCACTTT. Amino acid sequence: CASSIRKQGSSPLHF.

The rearrangement uses TRBV6-6 and TRBJ2-1, with a possible D match to TRBD2 (6 bases). CDR3 length equals 13 residues. Germline V gene data show CDR1 as MNHNY and CDR2 as SVGAGI (reference sequence). V lost 7 bases to trimming and J lost 3 bases, with 10 bases between them. CDR3 nucleotides: TGTGCCAGCACCTCGGACTACTACAATGAGCAGTTCTTC. It specifies CASTSDYYNEQFF.

Only one count was recorded for this clone. This chain connects TRBV5-4 to TRBJ2-5; tentative D call: TRBD1 (6 bases). V dropped 4 bases and J dropped 5 bases, with 15 bases sitting between them. The germline V gene encodes CDR1 SGHNT and CDR2 YYREEE (reference sequence). This CDR3 has 14 amino acids. CDR3 amino acids: CASSPGGGPETQYF. The CDR3 region has the DNA TGTGCCAGCAGCCCCGGTGGGGGCCCCGAGACCCAGTACTTC.

The genes are TRBV9 and TRBJ2-1, with a tentative D call TRBD2 (6 bases). Germline V CDR1 and CDR2: SGDLS, YYNGEE. Deletions cut 2 bases from V and 3 bases from J, with 9 bases between. This CDR3 has 14 residues. The CDR3 nucleotides are TGTGCCAGCAGCGTCGACGGGAGCTACAATGAGCAGTTCTTC. Its protein product is CASSVDGSYNEQFF.

This chain connects TRBV18 to TRBJ2-7; 8 bases fit TRBD1. The germline V gene has CDR1 KGHSH and CDR2 LQKENI. V lost 3 bases, J lost 3 bases, and 4 bases stayed unmatched. The CDR3 extends over 14 amino acids. Here the CDR3 DNA reads TGTGCCAGCTCACCCGGGACAGGTTACTACGAGCAGTACTTC. Its translation is CASSPGTGYYEQYF. The entire variable domain, with the rest obtained from reference TRBV18 and TRBJ2-7, is as follows: NAGVMQNPRHLVRRRGQEARLRCSPMKGHSHVYWYRQLPEEGLKFMVYLQKENIIDESGMPKERFSAEFPKEGPSILRIQQVVRGDSAAYFCASSPGTGYYEQYFGPGTRLTVT.

This clone was observed a handful of times. The chain carries TRBV19 and TRBJ2-3; D remains ambiguous. This CDR3 has 13 residues. Between the trimmed V and J ends, which lost 5 bases and 0 bases, there was a span of 6 bases. Per the germline V gene, CDR1 is LNHDA and CDR2 is SQIVND (reference sequence). This CDR3 reads CASSGQSTDTQYF. CDR3 DNA: TGTGCCAGTAGTGGGCAGAGCACAGATACGCAGTATTTT.

The rearrangement joins TRBV20-1 to TRBJ1-2, with 8 bases matching TRBD1. The CDR3 is 11 residues long. Germline values: CDR1 DFQATT, CDR2 SNEGSKA (reference sequence). After removal of 4 bases from V and 8 bases from J, the junction contained 3 bases not matched to a gene. CDR3 DNA sequence: TGCAGTGCTACGGACAGGGCCGGCTACACCTTC. This translates into CSATDRAGYTF.

The chain is built from TRBV7-2 and TRBJ2-7; D ambiguous. The CDR3 has 13 amino acids. Per the germline V gene, CDR1 is SGHTA and CDR2 is FQGNSA. Trimming stripped 1 base from V and 3 bases from J, with 7 bases between. CDR3 protein: CASSLERFYEQYF. CDR3 nucleotides: TGTGCCAGCAGCTTAGAACGGTTCTACGAGCAGTACTTC.

The rearrangement joins TRBV5-4 to TRBJ2-7, with 11 bases identical to TRBD2. The CDR3 consists of 13 residues. Germline trimming cut 4 bases from V and 4 bases from J; bases unmatched to any gene: 1. Germline CDR1 and CDR2: SGHNT and YYREEE (reference sequence). Here the CDR3 reads CASSRTSGYEQYF. The CDR3 nucleotides read TGTGCCAGCAGCAGGACTAGCGGGTACGAGCAGTACTTC.

This clone appeared once. The V gene is TRBV4-3, the J gene TRBJ2-5, with D hard to call. Germline V lookup: CDR1 LGHNA, CDR2 YSLEER. The CDR3 has 15 residues. Between the trimmed V and J ends, which lost 0 bases and 2 bases, there was a span of 10 bases. The DNA of the CDR3 is TGCGCCAGCAGCCAAGATATAGCCAATCAAGAGACCCAGTACTTC. Its translation is CASSQDIANQETQYF.

The table lists this clone with a few counts. The genes are TRBV7-9 and TRBJ1-2; 10 nucleotides agree with TRBD1. The CDR3 extends over 14 amino acids. Germline V gives CDR1 SEHNR, CDR2 FQNEAQ (reference sequence). With V trimmed by 5 bases and J by 4 bases, 4 bases remained unmatched. DNA for the CDR3: TGTGCCAGCAGCAACGGACAGGGGGGCTATGGCTACACCTTC. Translated, it gives CASSNGQGGYGYTF.

The chain links TRBV2 to TRBJ1-2; D unclear. Deletions cut 4 bases from V and 4 bases from J, with 10 bases between. Germline CDR1 is SNHLY and CDR2 is FYNNEI. The CDR3 extends over 13 amino acids. CDR3 sequence (DNA): TGTGCCAGCAGTGGCGGGGTTCCCTATGGCTACACCTTC. Residues: CASSGGVPYGYTF.

The rearrangement joins TRBV4-1 to TRBJ2-1; 7 bases match TRBD2. The length of the CDR3 is 15 residues. Germline CDR1 MGHRA, CDR2 YSYEKL. V lost 5 bases and J lost 5; bases outside the gene matches: 9. DNA of the CDR3: TGCGCCAGCAGCGGGTTGGGACTACCCGACAATGAGCAGTTCTTC. Translating gives CASSGLGLPDNEQFF.

The DNA for the CDR3 is TGTGCCAGCAACCCCGGACTCATCTACGAGCAGTACTTC. Amino acid sequence: CASNPGLIYEQYF. J is TRBJ2-7 and V is TRBV7-2; D may be TRBD2 (5 bases). CDR1 and CDR2 (germline): SGHTA, FQGNSA. With 7 bases removed from V and 3 bases from J, the gap between germline ends came to 13 bases. The CDR3 has 13 amino acids.

A remark on this clone: Other nucleotide sequences in the sample specify the same CDR3. V usage is TRBV19 and J usage is TRBJ1-2, with 9 bases aligning to TRBD1. CDR1 and CDR2 from the germline V gene are LNHDA and SQIVND (reference sequence). V shed 5 bases, J shed 4 bases, and the junction held 2 bases outside the gene matches. The CDR3 is made up of 13 amino acids. The CDR3 DNA reads TGTGCCAGTAGTCCGGGACAGGGCTATGGCTACACCTTC. Residues: CASSPGQGYGYTF.

This clone was seen a handful of times. Written as DNA, the CDR3 is TGTGCCAGCAGCGTAGAGGGGGCCAGCGCCTATGGCTACACCTTC. Protein sequence: CASSVEGASAYGYTF. The V call is TRBV9, the J call TRBJ1-2; TRBD1 matches 7 bases. This CDR3 is 15 amino acids long. In germline, CDR1 is SGDLS, CDR2 YYNGEE. The J segment lost 4 bases and the V segment lost 0 bases, leaving 6 bases of the junction unmatched.

This sequence joins TRBV7-9 and TRBJ2-2; 10 bases map to TRBD2. The CDR3 has 14 amino acids. Looked up from germline, CDR1 is SEHNR and CDR2 is FQNEAQ (reference sequence). Trimming took 6 bases from V and 7 from J; bases not matched to a gene: 5. CDR3 amino acids: CASRASGSFGELFF. As DNA, the CDR3 is TGTGCCAGCAGGGCTAGCGGGAGTTTCGGGGAGCTGTTTTTT.

The chain recombines TRBV4-3 with TRBJ2-1; 7 nucleotides match TRBD2. CDR1 is LGHNA, CDR2 YSLEER, per germline. The ends lost 1 base at V and 0 bases at J; junction bases unmatched: 6. This CDR3 comprises 17 residues. In nucleotides, the CDR3 is TGCGCCAGCAGCCAAGGTACTAGCGTGATCTCCTACAATGAGCAGTTCTTC. It encodes CASSQGTSVISYNEQFF.

This CDR3 reads CASSEVGHWGAGEQYF. The CDR3 DNA is TGTGCCAGCAGTGAAGTGGGCCACTGGGGTGCGGGTGAGCAGTACTTC. The chain joins TRBV6-1 to TRBJ2-7, with D possibly TRBD2 on 5 matching bases. Germline V gene lookup returns CDR1 MNHNS and CDR2 SASEGT. Trimming stripped 1 base from V and 7 bases from J, with 20 bases between. The CDR3 has 16 residues.

The V gene is TRBV7-2, the J gene TRBJ2-1; 7 positions match TRBD2. Germline values: CDR1 SGHTA, CDR2 FQGNSA. Germline trimming cut 5 bases from V and 2 bases from J; bases unmatched to any gene: 6. CDR3 length equals 15 residues. The CDR3 DNA reads as TGTGCCAGCAGCAACGGACTAGTCGCCTACAATGAGCAGTTCTTC. Amino acid sequence: CASSNGLVAYNEQFF.

The V gene is TRBV18, the J gene TRBJ2-7; D gene ambiguous. V was pared by 3 bases and J by 7 bases, with 10 bases between. The CDR3 extends over 12 amino acids. Germline CDR1 reads KGHSH; CDR2 reads LQKENI. This CDR3 is CASSPSGWEQYF. CDR3 in DNA: TGTGCCAGCTCACCGTCGGGTTGGGAGCAGTACTTC.

V gene TRBV10-3 combines with J gene TRBJ2-3; D is possibly TRBD1 (6 bases). V was cut by 6 bases and J by 0 bases, with 16 bases left in between. Germline V CDR1 and CDR2: ENHRY, SYGVKD. The CDR3 is made up of 16 amino acids. The CDR3 DNA follows: TGTGCCATCAGCTGGGCTGCCGGGACAAGCACAGATACGCAGTATTTT. As protein: CAISWAAGTSTDTQYF.

This chain uses TRBV19 with TRBJ2-2; 8 bases line up with TRBD1. The CDR3 is 15 residues long. V was clipped by 6 bases and J by 2 bases; unmatched bases: 5. From germline, CDR1 is LNHDA and CDR2 SQIVND (reference sequence). The CDR3 is CASRKDRVNTGELFF. CDR3 in DNA: TGTGCCAGTAGGAAGGACAGGGTAAACACCGGGGAGCTGTTTTTT. Full variable domain (outside the CDR3, taken from reference TRBV19 and TRBJ2-2): DGGITQSPKYLFRKEGQNVTLSCEQNLNHDAMYWYRQDPGQGLRLIYYSQIVNDFQKGDIAEGYSVSREKKESFPLTVTSAQKNPTAFYLCASRKDRVNTGELFFGEGSRLTVL.

V gene TRBV5-6 combines with J gene TRBJ2-5; weak D call: TRBD2 (6 bases). The germline V gene has CDR1 SGHDT and CDR2 YYEEEE. Trimming left V 3 bases short and J 7 bases short, with 16 bases between. This CDR3 is 14 amino acids long. Here the CDR3 reads CASSWGLKGGTQYF. The CDR3 nucleotides are TGTGCCAGCAGCTGGGGACTTAAGGGAGGGACCCAGTACTTC. Based on the CDR3 plus reference TRBV5-6 and TRBJ2-5, the full variable domain is DAGVTQSPTHLIKTRGQQVTLRCSPKSGHDTVSWYQQALGQGPQFIFQYYEEEERQRGNFPDRFSGHQFPNYSSELNVNALLLGDSALYLCASSWGLKGGTQYFGPGTRLLVL.